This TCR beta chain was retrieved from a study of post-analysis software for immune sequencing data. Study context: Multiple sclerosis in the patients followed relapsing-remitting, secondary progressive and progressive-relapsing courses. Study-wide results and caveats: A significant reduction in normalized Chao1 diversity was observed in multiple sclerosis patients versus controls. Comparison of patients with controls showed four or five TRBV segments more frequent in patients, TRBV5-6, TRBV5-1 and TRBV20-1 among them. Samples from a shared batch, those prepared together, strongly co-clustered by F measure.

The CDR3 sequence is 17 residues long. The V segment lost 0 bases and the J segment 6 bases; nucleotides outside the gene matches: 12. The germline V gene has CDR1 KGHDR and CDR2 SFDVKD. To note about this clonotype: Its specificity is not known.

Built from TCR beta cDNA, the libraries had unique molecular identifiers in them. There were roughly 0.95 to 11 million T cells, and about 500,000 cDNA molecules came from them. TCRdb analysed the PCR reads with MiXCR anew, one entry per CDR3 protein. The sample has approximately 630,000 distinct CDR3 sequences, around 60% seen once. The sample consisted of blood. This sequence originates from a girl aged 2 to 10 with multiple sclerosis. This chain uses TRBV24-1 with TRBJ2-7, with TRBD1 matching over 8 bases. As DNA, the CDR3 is TGTGCCACCAGTGATTTGGACTCGGACAGGGAATGGCGCGAGCAGTACTTC. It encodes CATSDLDSDREWREQYF.